This T cell receptor (beta chain) derives from a study of post-analysis software for immune sequencing data. In the study overall: The courses of disease that were included comprised relapsing-remitting, secondary progressive and progressive-relapsing multiple sclerosis. Study-wide results and caveats: Patients showed TRBV5-6, TRBV5-1 and TRBV20-1 among a few TRBV segments more frequent than in controls.

The sample holds a few counts of this clonotype. Its target is not known. Unique molecular identifiers featured in each of the TCR beta cDNA libraries. Using its own MiXCR run on the PCR reads, TCRdb lists one record per CDR3 protein. The data contain fewer than 850,000 distinct CDR3 sequences, roughly 29% of them seen just once; the ten biggest clones take up around 0.56%. This CDR3 spans 16 amino acids. V was cut by 5 bases and J by 0 bases, with 11 bases left in between. CDR1 and CDR2 (germline): SGHVS, FQNEAQ. The sample taken for sequencing was blood. This chain connects TRBV7-8 to TRBJ1-6; D is ambiguous. The receptor was derived from a girl under 18 with multiple sclerosis. CDR3 nucleotide sequence: TGTGCCAGCAGCCAAAGGACGAGCTCCTATAATTCACCCCTCCACTTT. Amino acids: CASSQRTSSYNSPLHF.